These 21 T cell receptor beta chains originate from one sample sequenced in a study of spatial heterogeneity in lung cancer. TCRdb re-analysed the 5' RACE reads in MiXCR, keeping a single row per CDR3 protein. The table records about 92,000 distinct CDR3 sequences, approximately 12% of them present only once. As for time point: sample taken at primary tumor resection. The sample was PBMCs, taken at surgery. These receptors were taken from a male donor with early-stage non-small cell lung cancer.

This clonotype was detected only a few times. This chain uses TRBV5-1 with TRBJ1-5; TRBD1 aligns across 9 bases. V lost 0 bases to trimming and J lost 4 bases; unmatched junction nucleotides: 2. Germline V CDR1 and CDR2: SGHRS, YFSETQ. The CDR3 is 15 residues long. The CDR3 protein is CASSLGDRENQPQHF. The CDR3 coding sequence is TGCGCCAGCAGCTTGGGGGACAGGGAGAATCAGCCCCAGCATTTT.

The rearrangement joins TRBV12-3 or TRBV12-4 to TRBJ1-2, with D uncertain. V lost 5 bases, J lost 8 bases, and 18 bases lay in between. The CDR3 has 14 residues. This CDR3 is CASSPRLAGEGYTF. In DNA, the CDR3 is TGTGCCAGCAGTCCCCGCCTAGCGGGAGAGGGCTACACCTTC.

This clonotype has at least ten counts. This sequence joins TRBV7-2 and TRBJ2-2, with D possibly being TRBD2 (5 bases). Germline lookup yields CDR1 SGHTA and CDR2 FQGNSA. With 8 bases removed from V and 4 bases from J, the gap between germline ends came to 8 bases. The CDR3 is 12 amino acids. CDR3 nucleotide sequence: TGTGCCAGCGGAAGCGGCACCGGGGAGCTGTTTTTT. Translation gives CASGSGTGELFF.

J is TRBJ1-6 and V is TRBV7-9, with a possible D match to TRBD1 (6 bases). The germline V gene has CDR1 SEHNR and CDR2 FQNEAQ (reference sequence). V dropped 5 bases and J dropped 0 bases, with 17 bases sitting between them. The CDR3 sequence is 18 residues long. The CDR3 coding sequence is TGTGCCAGCAGCCCGACAGGAGCACCCAGCTCCTATAATTCACCCCTCCACTTT. Protein sequence: CASSPTGAPSSYNSPLHF.

This clonotype was seen repeatedly, ten times or more. The chain uses TRBV6-5 and TRBJ2-7, with TRBD2 matching 8 bases. J lost 3 bases, V lost 5 bases, and 6 bases had no gene match. The CDR3 covers 14 residues. Germline values: CDR1 MNHEY, CDR2 SVGAGI. The CDR3 nucleotides read TGTGCCAGCAGTATTAGCGGGGAGCGCTACGAGCAGTACTTC. This encodes CASSISGERYEQYF.

In this sample, this clonotype turned up a few times. This chain's CDR3 is CSVATGTSMSEQYF. The CDR3, as DNA: TGCAGCGTTGCCACCGGGACTAGCATGTCTGAGCAGTACTTC. V usage is TRBV29-1 and J usage is TRBJ2-7, with 9 bases matching TRBD2. After removal of 4 bases from V and 7 bases from J, the junction contained 11 bases not matched to a gene. CDR1 and CDR2 from the germline V gene are SQVTM and ANQGSEA. The CDR3 is 14 amino acids.

The rearrangement links TRBV5-4 to TRBJ2-5, with D possibly matching TRBD2 (6 bases). V was clipped by 4 bases and J by 5 bases, with 12 bases between them. This CDR3 is built from 13 residues. Per germline, CDR1 SGHNT and CDR2 YYREEE (reference sequence). CDR3 region: CASSRDLWETQYF. CDR3 DNA: TGTGCCAGCAGCCGGGACTTGTGGGAGACCCAGTACTTC.

This clonotype came up a few times. The chain carries TRBV24-1 and TRBJ2-1, with D possibly matching TRBD2 (6 bases). The CDR3 totals 14 residues. CDR1 and CDR2 from the germline V gene are KGHDR and SFDVKD. The V end was cut by 3 bases, the J end by 13 bases, with 18 bases between. CDR3 residues: CATSDTGTVVSQFF. The CDR3 DNA follows: TGTGCCACCAGTGATACCGGGACTGTTGTTTCCCAGTTCTTC.

The J gene is TRBJ1-1, the V gene TRBV7-9; 7 nucleotides align to TRBD1. This CDR3 has 15 amino acids. From germline, CDR1 is SEHNR and CDR2 FQNEAQ (reference sequence). The V and J ends lost 5 bases and 7 bases, in that order; junction bases with no gene match: 13. The CDR3 DNA sequence: TGTGCCAGCAGCCTAGTCGGGGGCAGGGACAGTGAAGCTTTCTTT. It encodes CASSLVGGRDSEAFF.

The J gene is TRBJ2-7, the V gene TRBV5-1; a weak D match, TRBD1 (6 bases). The V and J ends lost 4 bases and 3 bases respectively, with 14 bases between them. The CDR3 runs to 14 residues. From germline, CDR1 is SGHRS and CDR2 YFSETQ. The CDR3 nucleotides are TGCGCCAGCAGCCACGCAACAGGGAACTACGAGCAGTACTTC. This translates into CASSHATGNYEQYF.

CDR3 residues: CASSPPANSGNTIYF. The CDR3, as DNA: TGTGCCAGCTCACCACCGGCTAATTCTGGAAACACCATATATTTT. This chain connects TRBV18 to TRBJ1-3; D gene uncertain. This CDR3 is built from 15 residues. The V gene lost 0 bases and the J gene lost 1 base, with 7 bases spanning the gap. The germline V gene encodes CDR1 KGHSH and CDR2 LQKENI.

This clonotype was seen ten or more times. This sequence joins TRBV7-9 and TRBJ2-5; 7 bases align to TRBD1. Germline CDR1 reads SEHNR; CDR2 reads FQNEAQ (reference sequence). Trimming took 6 bases from V and 5 from J; bases not matched to a gene: 6. This CDR3 is 13 amino acids long. The CDR3 nucleotides are TGTGCCAGCAGTCACCGACAGGGTGAGACCCAGTACTTC. It translates to CASSHRQGETQYF.

This clonotype appeared a few times. The V and J genes are TRBV7-2 and TRBJ2-3, with 8 bases fitting TRBD2. V lost 6 bases to trimming and J lost 2 bases; unmatched junction nucleotides: 10. Looked up from germline, CDR1 is SGHTA and CDR2 is FQGNSA. This CDR3 has 16 residues. In nucleotides, the CDR3 is TGTGCCAGCAGGAAAAGGAGCGGGGGTAACACAGATACGCAGTATTTT. It translates to CASRKRSGGNTDTQYF.

This clonotype was seen repeatedly, ten times or more. The chain uses TRBV20-1 and TRBJ2-7, with 11 bases matching TRBD1. Germline CDR1 is DFQATT and CDR2 is SNEGSKA (reference sequence). J was trimmed by 4 bases and V by 5 bases; bases with no gene match: 19. The CDR3 has 18 amino acids. CDR3 region: CSAVDLNPGQGESYEQYF. The CDR3 DNA is TGCAGTGCTGTCGATCTAAACCCGGGACAGGGGGAGTCTTACGAGCAGTACTTC.

This clonotype was seen a few times. The chain combines TRBV7-6 with TRBJ2-1, with 8 bases identical to TRBD1. J lost 9 bases, V lost 8 bases, and 15 bases had no gene match. The CDR3 is 15 residues long. The germline CDR1 and CDR2 sequences are SGHVS and FNYEAQ. The CDR3 loop reads CASRAQVDTGGEQFF. The CDR3 coding sequence is TGTGCCAGCCGCGCGCAGGTCGATACAGGGGGTGAGCAGTTCTTC.

The chain combines TRBV7-2 with TRBJ2-1; the D gene is possibly TRBD1 (7 bases). Per germline, CDR1 SGHTA and CDR2 FQGNSA. V lost 5 bases to trimming and J lost 9 bases, with 17 bases between them. There are 14 residues in the CDR3. The CDR3 is CASSQTWRGLEQFF. CDR3 nucleotide sequence: TGTGCCAGCAGCCAAACATGGAGGGGGCTTGAGCAGTTCTTC.

This clonotype occurred a few times. The chain recombines TRBV6-5 with TRBJ1-5, with D possibly being TRBD1 (5 bases). V lost 4 bases and J lost 7, with 11 bases in between. The CDR3 consists of 13 residues. The V gene's germline CDR1 is MNHEY and CDR2 SVGAGI. This CDR3 reads CASSSGRGQPQHF. CDR3 in DNA: TGTGCCAGCAGTTCGGGCCGGGGGCAGCCCCAGCATTTT.

This rearrangement joins TRBV6-1 to TRBJ1-4, with 8 bases lining up with TRBD1. The CDR3 sequence is 15 residues long. Germline assignment: CDR1 MNHNS and CDR2 SASEGT. Germline trimming cut 6 bases from V and 6 bases from J; bases unmatched to any gene: 9. Here the CDR3 DNA reads TGTGCCAGCAGCCTTACCCGGACAGGGTATGAAAAACTGTTTTTT. This translates into CASSLTRTGYEKLFF.

The chain couples TRBV28 to TRBJ1-2, with D perhaps TRBD1 (6 bases). In germline, CDR1 is MDHEN, CDR2 SYDVKM. The V end lost 5 bases, the J end lost 4 bases, and 17 bases lay between the germline ends. The CDR3 runs 15 residues. The CDR3, as DNA: TGTGCCAGCAGTCCACCACAGGGCGGGAGCTATGGCTACACCTTC. Amino acid sequence: CASSPPQGGSYGYTF.

The table lists this clonotype with many counts. CDR3 coding DNA: TGTGCCAGCAGCTTGCCAGACAGGCCAAACACCGGGGAGCTGTTTTTT. It encodes CASSLPDRPNTGELFF. The V and J genes are TRBV5-6 and TRBJ2-2; D might be TRBD1 (6 bases). V lost 1 base to trimming and J lost 2 bases, with 12 bases between them. The CDR3 length is 16 residues. The germline CDR1 and CDR2 sequences are SGHDT and YYEEEE.

The chain has TRBV7-8 and TRBJ1-1; 10 positions match TRBD1. Germline-derived CDR1 and CDR2 are SGHVS and FQNEAQ. The CDR3 extends over 15 amino acids. The V and J ends lost 4 bases and 8 bases, in that order; junction bases with no gene match: 10. CDR3 in DNA: TGTGCCAGCAGCTCCGCGGGGACAGGGGCTTTCGAAGCTTTCTTT. Residues: CASSSAGTGAFEAFF. Full variable domain (rest looked up from reference TRBV7-8 and TRBJ1-1): GAGVSQSPRYKVAKRGQDVALRCDPISGHVSLFWYQQALGQGPEFLTYFQNEAQLDKSGLPSDRFFAERPEGSVSTLKIQRTQQEDSAVYLCASSSAGTGAFEAFFGQGTRLTVV.